This TCR beta chain came from a study of identical twins. In germline, CDR1 is SGHRS, CDR2 YFSETQ. This CDR3 spans 13 amino acids. V lost 0 bases to trimming and J lost 11 bases, with 14 bases between them. TCRdb reprocessed the 5' RACE reads via MiXCR and lists one record per CDR3 protein. The sample yields 470,000 or so distinct CDR3 sequences, more than 20% seen once. The data also belong to a second study, concerning T cells expressing NK-cell markers.

Input material: CD4+ T cells sorted from blood. This receptor was obtained from a woman younger than 35 in good health. This chain connects TRBV5-1 to TRBJ1-1; D is unresolved. The CDR3 nucleotides are TGCGCCAGCAGCTTGGCCGATTGGGAGGCGGCTTTCTTT. It yields the protein CASSLADWEAAFF. Full variable domain (missing parts from reference TRBV5-1 and TRBJ1-1): KAGVTQTPRYLIKTRGQQVTLSCSPISGHRSVSWYQQTPGQGLQFLFEYFSETQRNKGNFPGRFSGRQFSNSRSEMNVSTLELGDSALYLCASSLADWEAAFFGQGTRLTVV.